Listed below are T cell receptor beta chains from one sample, sequenced in a study of Tregs in tolerant kidney transplant recipients. TCRdb's table, derived via immunoSEQ multiplex PCR, lists solely in-frame clones and lacks some. The data show tens of thousands of clones, with about 88% seen just once and 0.39% held by the top ten. This specimen consisted of CD4+ T cells from blood, obtained before the transplant. The origin of the receptors is a human donor who received a combined kidney and bone marrow transplant. The CDR3 runs from the conserved cysteine through the conserved F or W. The D gene is left open where the match is weak. Not all rows give a size; the values are once, few, many and, for expanded clones, a class.

.	TRBV30	.	TRBJ2-6	TGTGCCTGGAGTCCCCCCCCGTACTCTGGGGCCAACGTCCTGACTTTC	CAWSPPPYSGANVLTF
.	TRBV5-1	once	TRBJ2-7	TGCGCCAGTCGTCCACAGGGATTCTCCTACGAGCAGTACTTC	CASRPQGFSYEQYF
TRBD2	TRBV10-3	.	TRBJ2-1	TGTGCCAGCCACTCGCGGGAGGCCTACAATGAGCAGTTCTTC	CASHSREAYNEQFF
TRBD2	TRBV7-2	.	TRBJ2-1	TGTGCCAGCAGAAATAGCGGGAGGTGGAATGAGCAGTTCTTC	CASRNSGRWNEQFF
TRBD1	TRBV6-5	.	TRBJ1-2	TGTGCCAGCAGTTACTCACAGGGGGCGAGCTATGGCTACACCTTC	CASSYSQGASYGYTF
TRBD2	TRBV5-1	.	TRBJ2-3	TGCGCCAGCACGAGTGGAGCGGGAGTCCCAGATACGCAGTATTTT	CASTSGAGVPDTQYF
TRBD1	TRBV30	.	TRBJ1-1	TGTGCCTGGAGTCTCTTTAGGGGGCCGGGGACTGAAGCTTTCTTT	CAWSLFRGPGTEAFF
.	TRBV28	many	TRBJ2-7	TGTGCCAGCAGCCTCCAGCGCAGCTCCTACGAGCAGTACTTC	CASSLQRSSYEQYF
TRBD2	TRBV28	.	TRBJ2-1	TGTGCCAGCAGGGGGACTAGCGGCTTGTTCTTC	CASRGTSGLFF
TRBD1	TRBV5-1	once	TRBJ1-4	TGCGCCAGCAGCTTGGGGACAGGAGATGAAAAACTGTTTTTT	CASSLGTGDEKLFF
.	TRBV6-5	.	TRBJ2-1	TGTGCCAGCAGTTCCACCTGGACTACCGATGAGCAGTTCTTC	CASSSTWTTDEQFF
TRBD2	TRBV18	.	TRBJ2-7	TGTGCCAGCTCACCGACTAGCGCAACCTACGAGCAGTACTTC	CASSPTSATYEQYF
TRBD2	TRBV28	.	TRBJ2-7	TGTGCCAGCAGTTTACCGGCGGGAGCCGAGCAGTACTTC	CASSLPAGAEQYF
.	TRBV12-2	.	TRBJ1-5	TGTGCAAGTCGCTTTGGGGGAGGGAGGGTTAGCAATCAGCCCCAGCATTTT	CASRFGGGRVSNQPQHF
.	TRBV29-1	.	TRBJ2-2	TGCAGCGTTGAAGGACAGGCGAACACCGGGGAGCTGTTTTTT	CSVEGQANTGELFF
.	TRBV28	.	TRBJ1-5	TGTGCCAGCAGTTTCCTGGAGACGGGTAGAAATCAGCCCCAGCATTTT	CASSFLETGRNQPQHF
TRBD1	TRBV28	.	TRBJ1-5	TGTGCCAGCAGATCCCCGAGACAGGGAATACAGCCCCAGCATTTT	CASRSPRQGIQPQHF
TRBD2	TRBV27	.	TRBJ2-1	TGTGCCAGCAGACCTACTAGCGGGAGACGACACAATGAGCAGTTCTTC	CASRPTSGRRHNEQFF
.	TRBV11-3	.	TRBJ2-1	TGTGCCAGCAGCTCCGGTGGGGGGGGCGATTCCTACAATGAGCAGTTCTTC	CASSSGGGGDSYNEQFF